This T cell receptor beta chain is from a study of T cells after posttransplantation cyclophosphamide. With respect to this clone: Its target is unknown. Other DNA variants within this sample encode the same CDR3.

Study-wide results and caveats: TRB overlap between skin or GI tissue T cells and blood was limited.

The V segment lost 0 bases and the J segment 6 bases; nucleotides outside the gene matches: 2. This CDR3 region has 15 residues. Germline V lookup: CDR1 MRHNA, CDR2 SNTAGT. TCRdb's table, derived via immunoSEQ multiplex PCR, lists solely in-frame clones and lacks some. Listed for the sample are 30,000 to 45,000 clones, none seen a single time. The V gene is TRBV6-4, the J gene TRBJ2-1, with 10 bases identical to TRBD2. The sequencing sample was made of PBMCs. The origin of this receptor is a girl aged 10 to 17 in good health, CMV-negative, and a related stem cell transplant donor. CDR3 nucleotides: TGTGCCAGCAGTGACTCGAGCGGGGGGGCCAATGAGCAGTTCTTC. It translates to CASSDSSGGANEQFF.